These 30 T cell receptor beta chains share one sample of origin, sequenced in a study of blood T cell repertoires in COVID-19. This table comes from immunoSEQ multiplex PCR, and its TCRdb copy is limited to in-frame clones, with some not included. The top ten clones hold around 9.9% of a sample with under 200,000 clones, roughly 90% of them seen once. Sequenced input: peripheral blood. The receptors originated from a woman between 55 and 75 years old with COVID-19, enrolled during active disease.

J is TRBJ2-1 and V is TRBV13, with 7 bases lining up with TRBD2. The CDR3 has 15 amino acids. V shed 4 bases and J 4 bases; nucleotides not matched to a gene: 7. CDR1 is PRHDT and CDR2 is FYEKMQ in the germline V gene (reference sequence). The CDR3 bases are TGTGCCAGCAGCTCACGGGGGGAGACATACAATGAGCAGTTCTTC. It codes for CASSSRGETYNEQFF.

The rearrangement joins TRBV6-2 or TRBV6-3 to TRBJ2-7, with 8 bases matching TRBD2. This CDR3 spans 13 amino acids. Germline V CDR1 and CDR2: MNHEY, SVGEGT. The V segment lost 2 bases and the J segment 4 bases; nucleotides outside the gene matches: 1. The CDR3 is CASSYPGGYEQYF. The CDR3 nucleotides read TGTGCCAGCAGTTACCCGGGGGGGTACGAGCAGTACTTC.

The chain recombines TRBV28 with TRBJ1-4, with 8 bases identical to TRBD1. The CDR3 consists of 15 residues. Germline CDR1 MDHEN, CDR2 SYDVKM. The V gene end was trimmed by 5 bases and the J gene end by 6 bases; junction bases not matched to a gene: 8. CDR3 sequence reads: CASSPDRGVDEKLFF. CDR3 nucleotide sequence: TGTGCCAGCAGTCCCGACAGGGGTGTCGATGAAAAACTGTTTTTT.

CDR3 bases: TGTGCCAGCAGCTTAGTGTCCAGGAACGGCTACACCTTC. Residues: CASSLVSRNGYTF. V is TRBV7-2 and J is TRBJ1-2, with unresolved D. The V end was cut by 1 base, the J end by 8 bases, with 11 bases between. This CDR3 has 13 residues. Germline CDR1 reads SGHTA; CDR2 reads FQGNSA.

The J gene is TRBJ2-1, the V gene TRBV5-4, with 12 nucleotides matching TRBD2. In germline, CDR1 is SGHNT, CDR2 YYREEE (reference sequence). After removal of 0 bases from V and 4 bases from J, the junction contained 8 bases not matched to a gene. CDR3 length equals 18 residues. CDR3 nucleotides: TGTGCCAGCAGCTTGGCTACTAGCGGGAGGATTAGGTACAATGAGCAGTTCTTC. Its protein product is CASSLATSGRIRYNEQFF.

V is TRBV7-6 and J is TRBJ2-2, with 10 bases identical to TRBD1. The trim removed 6 bases at V and 4 bases at J, leaving 8 bases unmatched. Germline CDR1 reads SGHVS; CDR2 reads FNYEAQ. The CDR3 contains 16 residues. Here the CDR3 DNA reads TGTGCCAGCAGGGGGGACAGGGGTTTAGTCACCGGGGAGCTGTTTTTT. This encodes CASRGDRGLVTGELFF.

The chain joins TRBV6-2 or TRBV6-3 to TRBJ1-5; D is possibly TRBD1 (5 bases). The V and J ends lost 2 bases and 3 bases respectively, with 11 bases between them. Germline assignment: CDR1 MNHEY and CDR2 SVGEGT. The CDR3 totals 15 residues. This CDR3 reads CASSYGGLANQPQHF. The CDR3 DNA sequence: TGTGCCAGCAGTTACGGGGGACTGGCCAATCAGCCCCAGCATTTT.

The chain employs TRBV6-4 and TRBJ1-6, with 10 bases fitting TRBD1. The V and J ends lost 6 bases and 6 bases, in that order; junction bases with no gene match: 2. There are 14 residues in the CDR3. Germline CDR1 reads MRHNA; CDR2 reads SNTAGT. In nucleotides, the CDR3 is TGTGCCAGCAGGCGGACAGGGGGTAATTCACCCCTCCACTTT. This gives the protein CASRRTGGNSPLHF.

This rearrangement joins TRBV7-2 to TRBJ2-1; 9 bases align to TRBD1. The junction had 8 bases not matched to a gene; V was cut back by 4 bases and J by 7 bases. Germline CDR1 is SGHTA and CDR2 is FQGNSA. The CDR3 is 15 amino acids. The CDR3 DNA sequence: TGTGCCAGCAGCTCCGGGACAGGGTACTCGAATGAGCAGTTCTTC. Translating it yields CASSSGTGYSNEQFF.

This chain uses TRBV7-8 with TRBJ2-7; TRBD1 agrees at 9 bases. The CDR3 covers 15 residues. Germline assignment: CDR1 SGHVS and CDR2 FQNEAQ. With V trimmed by 3 bases and J by 2 bases, 5 bases remained unmatched. The CDR3 sequence: CASSFRQGEAYEQYF. CDR3 DNA: TGTGCCAGCAGCTTTCGACAGGGGGAAGCCTACGAGCAGTACTTC.

This sequence joins TRBV14 and TRBJ2-7; 8 bases align to TRBD1. Trimming removed 3 bases from V and 7 bases from J; junction bases left unmatched: 14. CDR3 length equals 16 residues. Germline V gene data show CDR1 as SGHDN and CDR2 as FVKESK. The CDR3 region is CASSHGQGVGLGEQYF. CDR3 coding DNA: TGTGCCAGCAGCCACGGACAGGGAGTAGGTCTAGGGGAGCAGTACTTC.

J is TRBJ1-6 and V is TRBV7-2; D might be TRBD1 (5 bases). Germline-derived CDR1 and CDR2 are SGHTA and FQGNSA. Trimming left V 11 bases short and J 5 bases short, with 13 bases between. The CDR3 has 13 amino acids. The CDR3 DNA follows: TGTGCCGGGGGGGGGAGAGATAATTCACCCCTCCACTTT. The encoded protein is CAGGGRDNSPLHF.

The DNA for the CDR3 is TGTGCCAGCAGTGAGACTAGCGGGAGGTACAATGAGCAGTTCTTC. Amino acids: CASSETSGRYNEQFF. J is TRBJ2-1 and V is TRBV6-1; 13 bases are a match to TRBD2. V was clipped by 3 bases and J by 4 bases; unmatched bases: 0. Germline V gene sequence: CDR1 MNHNS, CDR2 SASEGT. This CDR3 spans 15 amino acids.

The chain links TRBV19 to TRBJ2-7, with D unclear. Looked up from germline, CDR1 is LNHDA and CDR2 is SQIVND (reference sequence). Trimming left V 7 bases short and J 1 base short, with 20 bases between. The CDR3 contains 16 residues. Here the CDR3 reads CASTHGSGTKSYEQYF. DNA for the CDR3: TGTGCCAGTACTCATGGGTCGGGTACGAAATCCTACGAGCAGTACTTC.

V is TRBV21-1 and J is TRBJ2-5; TRBD2, the table's D call, lacks a check against the DNA. TRBV21-1 constitutes a pseudogene. The CDR3 is 17 amino acids. The CDR3 sequence is CASSKQEGGNSEETQYF. CDR3 sequence (DNA): TGTGCCAGCAGCAAACAAGAGGGGGGGAACTCCGAAGAGACCCAGTACTTC.

V gene TRBV6-5 combines with J gene TRBJ1-1; 11 bases agree with TRBD1. V shed 6 bases and J 10 bases; nucleotides not matched to a gene: 10. Germline assignment: CDR1 MNHEY and CDR2 SVGAGI. The CDR3 totals 14 residues. CDR3 sequence: CASSHGGTGGPAFF. The DNA for the CDR3 is TGTGCCAGCAGCCACGGGGGGACAGGGGGGCCAGCTTTCTTT.

This clone has just one count. The chain links TRBV7-2 to TRBJ2-3, with TRBD1 matching 7 bases. Per the germline V gene, CDR1 is SGHTA and CDR2 is FQGNSA. The CDR3 totals 12 residues. Trimming removed 5 bases from V and 11 bases from J; junction bases left unmatched: 7. The CDR3 loop is CASSPRQGRQYF. Here the CDR3 DNA reads TGTGCCAGCAGCCCTCGACAGGGTCGGCAGTATTTT. The full variable domain, with the rest looked up from reference TRBV7-2 and TRBJ2-3, is GAGVSQSPSNKVTEKGKDVELRCDPISGHTALYWYRQSLGQGLEFLIYFQGNSAPDKSGLPSDRFSAERTGGSVSTLTIQRTQQEDSAVYLCASSPRQGRQYFGPGTRLTVL.

CDR3 loop: CATSDSVSGGIYEQYF. The CDR3 region has the DNA TGTGCCACCAGTGACTCTGTAAGCGGGGGCATCTACGAGCAGTACTTC. The chain uses TRBV24-1 and TRBJ2-7; the match to TRBD2 covers 8 bases. CDR1 is KGHDR and CDR2 is SFDVKD in the germline V gene. The CDR3 totals 16 residues. J was trimmed by 3 bases and V by 4 bases; bases with no gene match: 10.

V and J are TRBV19 and TRBJ2-7; TRBD1 agrees at 10 bases. The CDR3 covers 15 residues. CDR1 is LNHDA, CDR2 SQIVND, per germline (reference sequence). Trimming at V came to 3 bases and at J to 2 bases, leaving 4 bases not matched to a gene. CDR3: CASSIAGTGAYEQYF. DNA of the CDR3: TGTGCCAGTAGTATTGCCGGGACAGGGGCCTACGAGCAGTACTTC.

The chain employs TRBV27 and TRBJ1-5; 12 nucleotides agree with TRBD1. V shed 3 bases and J 9 bases; nucleotides not matched to a gene: 9. The CDR3 runs 16 residues. Germline lookup yields CDR1 MNHEY and CDR2 SMNVEV (reference sequence). CDR3 sequence: CASSFSGTGGQRPQHF. In DNA form, the CDR3 reads TGTGCCAGCAGTTTTAGTGGGACAGGGGGCCAAAGGCCCCAGCATTTT.

CDR3 amino acids: CASSLRNEQFF. The CDR3 nucleotides are TGTGCCAGCTCACTGCGAAATGAGCAGTTCTTC. The chain is built from TRBV18 and TRBJ2-1; D gene uncertain. Germline lookup yields CDR1 KGHSH and CDR2 LQKENI. The ends were cut back, 4 bases at V and 7 bases at J, with 5 bases in the middle. The CDR3 extends over 11 amino acids.

The chain combines TRBV12-5 with TRBJ1-2; 9 nucleotides line up with TRBD1. The V and J ends lost 0 bases and 6 bases, in that order; junction bases with no gene match: 17. The CDR3 has 19 residues. The germline gives CDR1 LGHNT, CDR2 FRNRAP. The CDR3 is CASGLVLRDRELANDGYTF. CDR3 nucleotide sequence: TGTGCTAGTGGTTTGGTACTCCGGGACAGGGAGTTGGCGAATGATGGCTACACCTTC.

V and J are TRBV9 and TRBJ2-5; D is possibly TRBD1 (6 bases). Germline CDR1 reads SGDLS; CDR2 reads YYNGEE. Deletions cut 4 bases from V and 2 bases from J, with 15 bases between. This CDR3 region has 15 residues. CDR3 nucleotides: TGTGCCAGCAGCCCTAGGGGGTTCTCACAAGAGACCCAGTACTTC. Its translation: CASSPRGFSQETQYF. Together with reference TRBV9 and TRBJ2-5, the CDR3 gives the full variable domain: DSGVTQTPKHLITATGQRVTLRCSPRSGDLSVYWYQQSLDQGLQFLIQYYNGEERAKGNILERFSAQQFPDLHSELNLSSLELGDSALYFCASSPRGFSQETQYFGPGTRLLVL.

V usage is TRBV7-9 and J usage is TRBJ2-7; 9 bases match TRBD1. The V and J ends lost 5 bases and 0 bases, in that order; junction bases with no gene match: 8. Germline V gene data show CDR1 as SEHNR and CDR2 as FQNEAQ (reference sequence). The length of the CDR3 is 16 residues. CDR3 amino acids: CASSRWTGASSYEQYF. For the CDR3, the DNA is TGTGCCAGCAGCCGCTGGACAGGGGCCTCCTCCTACGAGCAGTACTTC.

The chain joins TRBV10-3 to TRBJ1-4, with TRBD1 identical over 11 bases. V was clipped by 10 bases and J by 7 bases; unmatched bases: 14. The CDR3 is 16 amino acids. Germline CDR1 and CDR2: ENHRY and SYGVKD. DNA of the CDR3: TGTGCCACGTCCTCAGGACAGGGGGCAAAAGGTGAAAAACTGTTTTTT. Amino acids: CATSSGQGAKGEKLFF.

A few counts support this clone. The rearrangement links TRBV30 to TRBJ1-4; no clear D gene. This CDR3 region has 12 residues. The V gene lost 2 bases and the J gene lost 6 bases, with 7 bases spanning the gap. Per germline, CDR1 GTSNPN and CDR2 SVGIG (reference sequence). The CDR3 nucleotides are TGTGCCTGGAGTCCTTTATATGAAAAACTGTTTTTT. This sequence encodes CAWSPLYEKLFF. Combining the CDR3 with reference TRBV30 and TRBJ1-4 gives the whole variable domain SQTIHQWPATLVQPVGSPLSLECTVEGTSNPNLYWYRQAAGRGLQLLFYSVGIGQISSEVPQNLSASRPQDRQFILSSKKLLLSDSGFYLCAWSPLYEKLFFGSGTQLSVL.

This chain uses TRBV6-5 with TRBJ2-2; possible D gene TRBD2, 5 bases. The CDR3 spans 12 residues. Trimming left V 8 bases short and J 3 bases short, with 7 bases between. Germline CDR1 is MNHEY and CDR2 is SVGAGI. DNA for the CDR3: TGTGCCAGCGGGCGGGACACCGGGGAGCTGTTTTTT. Translating it yields CASGRDTGELFF.

The chain employs TRBV19 and TRBJ1-5; 7 positions match TRBD1. The germline V gene encodes CDR1 LNHDA and CDR2 SQIVND (reference sequence). CDR3 length: 15 amino acids. V was pared by 6 bases and J by 4 bases, with 9 bases of the junction left unmatched. The CDR3 sequence: CASSYLDRANQPQHF. The DNA for the CDR3 is TGTGCCAGTAGCTACCTCGACAGGGCAAATCAGCCCCAGCATTTT.

This chain connects TRBV19 to TRBJ1-1; tentative D call: TRBD1 (5 bases). The CDR3 is 14 amino acids. Germline V gene data show CDR1 as LNHDA and CDR2 as SQIVND (reference sequence). Trimming pared 5 bases from V and 7 bases from J, leaving 17 bases between. In DNA form, the CDR3 reads TGTGCCAGTAGTTCCTACGTGGGGGGAGGTGAAGCTTTCTTT. Protein product: CASSSYVGGGEAFF.

The chain has TRBV27 and TRBJ2-7; D not certain. V lost 5 bases and J lost 3, with 14 bases in between. Germline V CDR1 and CDR2: MNHEY, SMNVEV (reference sequence). This CDR3 region has 14 residues. In DNA form, the CDR3 reads TGTGCCAGCAGTGAGCTAGATTCATACTACGAGCAGTACTTC. The encoded protein is CASSELDSYYEQYF.